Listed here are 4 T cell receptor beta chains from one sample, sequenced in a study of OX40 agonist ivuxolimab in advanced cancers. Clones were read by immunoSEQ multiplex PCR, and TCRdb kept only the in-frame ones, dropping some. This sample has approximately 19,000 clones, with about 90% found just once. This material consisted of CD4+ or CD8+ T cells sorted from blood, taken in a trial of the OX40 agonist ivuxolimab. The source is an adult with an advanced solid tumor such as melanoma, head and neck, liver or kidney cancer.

CDR3 protein: CASSPGAGSSYNEQFF. CDR3 bases: TGTGCCAGCAGCCCAGGGGCGGGCTCCTCCTACAATGAGCAGTTCTTC. This chain uses TRBV7-3 with TRBJ2-1; tentatively, D is TRBD1 (6 bases). The CDR3 consists of 16 residues. The V end was cut by 5 bases, the J end by 0 bases, with 14 bases between. Germline CDR1 reads SGHTA; CDR2 reads FQGTGA.

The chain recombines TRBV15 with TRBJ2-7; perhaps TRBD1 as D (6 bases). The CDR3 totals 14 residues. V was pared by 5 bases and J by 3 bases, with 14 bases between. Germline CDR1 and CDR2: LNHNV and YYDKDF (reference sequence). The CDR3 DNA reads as TGTGCCACCAGCCCCCGGGACAAGGACTACGAGCAGTACTTC. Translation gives CATSPRDKDYEQYF.

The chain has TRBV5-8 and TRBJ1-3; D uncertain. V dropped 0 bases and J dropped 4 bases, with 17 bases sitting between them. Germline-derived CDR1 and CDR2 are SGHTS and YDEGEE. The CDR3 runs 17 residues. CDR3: CASSLAGSWSSGNTIYF. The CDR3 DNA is TGTGCCAGCAGCTTGGCCGGCAGCTGGAGTTCCGGAAACACCATATATTTT.

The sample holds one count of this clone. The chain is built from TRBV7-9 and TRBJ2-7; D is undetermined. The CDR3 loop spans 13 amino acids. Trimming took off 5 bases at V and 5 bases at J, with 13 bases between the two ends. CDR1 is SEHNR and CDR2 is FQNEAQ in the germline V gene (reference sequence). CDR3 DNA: TGTGCCAGCAGCCCAGCAGGTGCAGACGAGCAGTACTTC. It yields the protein CASSPAGADEQYF.